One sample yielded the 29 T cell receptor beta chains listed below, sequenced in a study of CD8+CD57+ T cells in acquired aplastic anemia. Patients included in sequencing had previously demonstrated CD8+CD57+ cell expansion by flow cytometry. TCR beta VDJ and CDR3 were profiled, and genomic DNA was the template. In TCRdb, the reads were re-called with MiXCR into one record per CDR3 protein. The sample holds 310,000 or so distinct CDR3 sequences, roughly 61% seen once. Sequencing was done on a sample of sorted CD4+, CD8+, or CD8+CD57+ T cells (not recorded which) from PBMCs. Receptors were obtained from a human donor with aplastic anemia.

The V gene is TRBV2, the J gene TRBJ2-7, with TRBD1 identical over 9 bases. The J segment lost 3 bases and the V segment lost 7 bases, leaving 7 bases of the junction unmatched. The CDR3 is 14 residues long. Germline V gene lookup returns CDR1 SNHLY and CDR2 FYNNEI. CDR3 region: CASTGTGRDYEQYF. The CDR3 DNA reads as TGTGCCAGCACCGGGACAGGGAGGGACTACGAGCAGTACTTC.

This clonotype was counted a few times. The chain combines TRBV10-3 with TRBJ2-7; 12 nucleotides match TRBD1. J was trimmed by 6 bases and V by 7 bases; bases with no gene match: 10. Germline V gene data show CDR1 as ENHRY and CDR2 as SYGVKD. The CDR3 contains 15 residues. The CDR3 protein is CAIKGTGGTQVEQYF. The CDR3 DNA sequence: TGTGCCATCAAGGGGACAGGGGGCACCCAAGTCGAGCAGTACTTC.

The CDR3 DNA follows: TGTGCCAGCAGCTCCGCCGGGATCGTAACAGATACGCAGTATTTT. Translation: CASSSAGIVTDTQYF. The chain uses TRBV7-2 and TRBJ2-3; the D gene is possibly TRBD2 (5 bases). This CDR3 region has 15 residues. The germline V gene encodes CDR1 SGHTA and CDR2 FQGNSA. Trimming took 4 bases from V and 3 from J, leaving 14 bases between them.

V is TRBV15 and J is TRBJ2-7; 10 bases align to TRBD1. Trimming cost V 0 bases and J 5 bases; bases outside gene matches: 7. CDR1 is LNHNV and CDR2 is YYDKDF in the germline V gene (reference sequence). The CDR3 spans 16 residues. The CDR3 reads CATSRDLTGGLNEQYF. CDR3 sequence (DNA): TGTGCCACCAGCAGAGATTTGACAGGGGGCCTCAACGAGCAGTACTTC.

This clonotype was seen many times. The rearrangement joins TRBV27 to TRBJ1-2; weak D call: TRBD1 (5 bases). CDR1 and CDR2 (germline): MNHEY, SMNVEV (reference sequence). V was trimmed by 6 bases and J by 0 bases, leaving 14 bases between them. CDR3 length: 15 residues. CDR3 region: CASRPNRSANYGYTF. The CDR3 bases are TGTGCCAGCAGGCCTAACAGGTCTGCTAACTATGGCTACACCTTC.

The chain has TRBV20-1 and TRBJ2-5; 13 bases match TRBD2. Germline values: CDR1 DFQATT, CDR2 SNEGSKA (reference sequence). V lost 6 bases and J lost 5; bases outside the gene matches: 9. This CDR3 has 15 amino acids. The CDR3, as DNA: TGCAGTGCCCACAGGACTAGCGGGAGTCGGGAGACCCAGTACTTC. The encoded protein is CSAHRTSGSRETQYF.

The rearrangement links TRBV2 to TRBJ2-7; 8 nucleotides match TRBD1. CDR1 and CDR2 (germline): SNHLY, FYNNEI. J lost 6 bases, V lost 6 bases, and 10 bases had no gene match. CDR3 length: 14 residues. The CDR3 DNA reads TGTGCCAGCAGCCCGGACAGGGACTGGTCCGAGCAGTACTTC. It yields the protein CASSPDRDWSEQYF.

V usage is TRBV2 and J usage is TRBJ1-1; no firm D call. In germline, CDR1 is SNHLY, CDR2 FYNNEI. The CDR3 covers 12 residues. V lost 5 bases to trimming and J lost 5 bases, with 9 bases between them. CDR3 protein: CASSLQRTEAFF. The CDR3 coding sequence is TGTGCCAGCAGTCTACAACGAACTGAAGCTTTCTTT. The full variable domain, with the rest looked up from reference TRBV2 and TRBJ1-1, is EPEVTQTPSHQVTQMGQEVILRCVPISNHLYFYWYRQILGQKVEFLVSFYNNEISEKSEIFDDQFSVERPDGSNFTLKIRSTKLEDSAMYFCASSLQRTEAFFGQGTRLTVV.

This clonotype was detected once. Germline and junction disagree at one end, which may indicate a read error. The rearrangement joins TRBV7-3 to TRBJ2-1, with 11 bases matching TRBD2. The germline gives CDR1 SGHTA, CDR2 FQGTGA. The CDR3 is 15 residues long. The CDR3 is CASSATSGRVVEQFF. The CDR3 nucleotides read TGCGCCAGCAGCGCAACTAGCGGGAGAGTGGTTGAGCAGTTCTTC.

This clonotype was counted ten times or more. The CDR3 region has the DNA TGTGCCAGCAGTGAACTGGGTTTAAGCACTGAAGCTTTCTTT. Translated: CASSELGLSTEAFF. The chain recombines TRBV12-3 or TRBV12-4 with TRBJ1-1; D remains unclear. Trimming took off 5 bases at V and 4 bases at J, with 14 bases between the two ends. The CDR3 sequence is 14 residues long.

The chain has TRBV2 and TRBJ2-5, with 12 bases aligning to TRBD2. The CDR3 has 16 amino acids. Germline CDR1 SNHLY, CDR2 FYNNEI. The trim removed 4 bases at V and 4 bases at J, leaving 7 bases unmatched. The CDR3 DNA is TGTGCCAGCAGTGTGTCTAGCGGGAGGGTCAGAGAGACCCAGTACTTC. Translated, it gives CASSVSSGRVRETQYF.

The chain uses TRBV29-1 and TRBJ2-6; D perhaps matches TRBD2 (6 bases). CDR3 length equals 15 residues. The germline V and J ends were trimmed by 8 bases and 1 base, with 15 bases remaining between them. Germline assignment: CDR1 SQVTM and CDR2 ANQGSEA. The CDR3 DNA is TGCAGCTTGGCCAAGGGAGGATCTGGGGCCAACGTCCTGACTTTC. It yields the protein CSLAKGGSGANVLTF.

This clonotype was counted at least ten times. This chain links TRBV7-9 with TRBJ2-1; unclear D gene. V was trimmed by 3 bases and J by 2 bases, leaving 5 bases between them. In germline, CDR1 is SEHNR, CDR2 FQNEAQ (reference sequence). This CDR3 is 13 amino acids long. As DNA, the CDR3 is TGTGCCAGCAGCTTGGAAGCCTACAATGAGCAGTTCTTC. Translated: CASSLEAYNEQFF.

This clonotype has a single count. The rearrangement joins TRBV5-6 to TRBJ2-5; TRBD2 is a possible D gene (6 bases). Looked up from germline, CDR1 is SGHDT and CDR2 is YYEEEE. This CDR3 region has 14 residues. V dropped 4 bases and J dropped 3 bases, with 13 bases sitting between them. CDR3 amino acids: CASSARDSKETQYF. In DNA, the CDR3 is TGTGCCAGCAGCGCCCGGGACTCGAAAGAGACCCAGTACTTC.

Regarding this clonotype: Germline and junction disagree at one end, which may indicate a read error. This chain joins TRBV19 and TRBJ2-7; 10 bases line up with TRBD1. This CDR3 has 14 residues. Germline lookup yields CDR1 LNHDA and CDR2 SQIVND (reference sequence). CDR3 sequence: CASSLGQGNYKQYF. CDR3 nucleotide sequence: TGTGCCAGTAGTTTGGGACAGGGGAACTACAAGCAGTACTTC.

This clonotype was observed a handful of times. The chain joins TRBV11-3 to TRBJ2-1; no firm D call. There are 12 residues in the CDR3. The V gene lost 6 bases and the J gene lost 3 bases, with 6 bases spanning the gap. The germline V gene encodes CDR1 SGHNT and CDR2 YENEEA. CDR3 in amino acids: CASRTDYNEQFF. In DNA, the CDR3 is TGTGCCAGCAGGACGGACTACAATGAGCAGTTCTTC.

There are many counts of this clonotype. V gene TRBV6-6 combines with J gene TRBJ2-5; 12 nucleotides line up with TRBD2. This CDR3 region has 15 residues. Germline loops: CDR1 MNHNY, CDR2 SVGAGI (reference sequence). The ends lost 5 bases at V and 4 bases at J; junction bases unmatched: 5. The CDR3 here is CASSPSGGALETQYF. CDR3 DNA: TGTGCCAGCAGTCCTAGCGGGGGGGCCTTAGAGACCCAGTACTTC.

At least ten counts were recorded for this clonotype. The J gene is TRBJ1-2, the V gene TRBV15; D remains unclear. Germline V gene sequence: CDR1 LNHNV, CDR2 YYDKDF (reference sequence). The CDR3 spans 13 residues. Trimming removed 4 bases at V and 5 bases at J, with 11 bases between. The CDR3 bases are TGTGCCACCAGCATTCCGGACCGGTATGGCTACACCTTC. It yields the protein CATSIPDRYGYTF. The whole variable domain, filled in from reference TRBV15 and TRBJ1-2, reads DAMVIQNPRYQVTQFGKPVTLSCSQTLNHNVMYWYQQKSSQAPKLLFHYYDKDFNNEADTPDNFQSRRPNTSFCFLDIRSPGLGDTAMYLCATSIPDRYGYTFGSGTRLTVV.

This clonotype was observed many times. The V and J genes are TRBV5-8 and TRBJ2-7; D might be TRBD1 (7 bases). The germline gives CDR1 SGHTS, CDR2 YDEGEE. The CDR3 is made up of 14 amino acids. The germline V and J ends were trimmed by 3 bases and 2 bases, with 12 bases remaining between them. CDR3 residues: CASSSGGGPYEQYF. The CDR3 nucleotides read TGTGCCAGCAGCTCAGGGGGAGGCCCCTACGAGCAGTACTTC.

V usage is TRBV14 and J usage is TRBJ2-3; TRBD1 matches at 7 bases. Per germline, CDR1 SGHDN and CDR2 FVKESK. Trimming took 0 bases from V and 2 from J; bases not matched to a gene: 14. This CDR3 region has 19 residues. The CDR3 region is CASSQDVGQDHYLTDTQYF. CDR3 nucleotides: TGTGCCAGCAGCCAAGACGTTGGACAGGACCACTACCTCACAGATACGCAGTATTTT.

Here the CDR3 reads CASAEQGVNTEAFF. The CDR3 DNA reads TGTGCCAGCGCCGAACAGGGCGTAAACACTGAAGCTTTCTTT. The V gene is TRBV7-6, the J gene TRBJ1-1; D possibly corresponds to TRBD1 (6 bases). Germline V CDR1 and CDR2: SGHVS, FNYEAQ. V lost 8 bases and J lost 2, with 15 bases in between. The CDR3 has 14 amino acids.

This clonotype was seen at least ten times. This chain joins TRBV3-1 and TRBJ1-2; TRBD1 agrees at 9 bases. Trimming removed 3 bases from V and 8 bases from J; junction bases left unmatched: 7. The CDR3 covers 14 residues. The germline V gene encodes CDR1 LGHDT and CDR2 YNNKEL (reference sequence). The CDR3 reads CASSHSGTGFGYTF. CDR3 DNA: TGTGCCAGCAGCCACTCCGGGACAGGGTTCGGCTACACCTTC. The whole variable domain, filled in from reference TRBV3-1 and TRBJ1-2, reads DTAVSQTPKYLVTQMGNDKSIKCEQNLGHDTMYWYKQDSKKFLKIMFSYNNKELIINETVPNRFSPKSPDKAHLNLHINSLELGDSAVYFCASSHSGTGFGYTFGSGTRLTVV.

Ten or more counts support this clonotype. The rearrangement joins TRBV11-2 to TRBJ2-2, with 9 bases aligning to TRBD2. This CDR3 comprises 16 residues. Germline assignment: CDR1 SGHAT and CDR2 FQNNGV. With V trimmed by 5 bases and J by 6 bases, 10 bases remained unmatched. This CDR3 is CASSPQAAGGPGELFF. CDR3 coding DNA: TGTGCCAGCAGCCCCCAGGCAGCGGGAGGTCCCGGGGAGCTGTTTTTT.

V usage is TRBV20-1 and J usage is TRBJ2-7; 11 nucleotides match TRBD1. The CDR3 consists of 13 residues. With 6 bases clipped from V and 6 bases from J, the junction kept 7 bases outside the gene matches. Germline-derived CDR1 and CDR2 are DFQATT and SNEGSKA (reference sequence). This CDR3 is CSARRTGGAEQYF. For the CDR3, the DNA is TGCAGTGCCCGTAGGACAGGGGGCGCCGAGCAGTACTTC.

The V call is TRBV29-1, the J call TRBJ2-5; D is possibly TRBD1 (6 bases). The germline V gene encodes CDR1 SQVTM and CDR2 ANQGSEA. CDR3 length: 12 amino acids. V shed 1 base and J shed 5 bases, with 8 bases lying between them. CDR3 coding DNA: TGCAGCGTTGAAGGACAGGTTGAGACCCAGTACTTC. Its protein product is CSVEGQVETQYF.

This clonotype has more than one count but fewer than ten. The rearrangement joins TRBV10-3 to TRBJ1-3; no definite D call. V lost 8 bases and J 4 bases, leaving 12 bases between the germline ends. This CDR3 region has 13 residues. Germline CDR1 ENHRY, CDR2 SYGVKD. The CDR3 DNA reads TGTGCCATCTCGACGGCGAACGGAAACACCATATATTTT. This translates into CAISTANGNTIYF.

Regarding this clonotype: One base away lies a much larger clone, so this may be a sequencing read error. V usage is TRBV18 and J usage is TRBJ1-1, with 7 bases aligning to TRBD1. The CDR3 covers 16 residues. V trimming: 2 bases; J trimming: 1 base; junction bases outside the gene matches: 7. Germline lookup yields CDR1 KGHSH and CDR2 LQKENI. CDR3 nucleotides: TGTGCCAGCTCACCAGTAGAGGAGGGGGCGAACACTGAAGCTTTCTTT. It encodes CASSPVEEGANTEAFF.

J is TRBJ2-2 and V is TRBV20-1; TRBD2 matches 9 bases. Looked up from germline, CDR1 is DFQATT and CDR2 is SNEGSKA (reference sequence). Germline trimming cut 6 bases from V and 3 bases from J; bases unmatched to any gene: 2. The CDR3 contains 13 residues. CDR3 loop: CSAAGGYTGELFF. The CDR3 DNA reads TGCAGTGCCGCGGGAGGGTACACCGGGGAGCTGTTTTTT.

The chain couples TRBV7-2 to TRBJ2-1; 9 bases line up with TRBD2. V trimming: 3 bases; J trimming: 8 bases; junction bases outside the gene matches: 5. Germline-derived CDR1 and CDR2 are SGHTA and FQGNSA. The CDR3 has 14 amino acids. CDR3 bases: TGTGCCAGCAGCTTGGGACTAGCTGAGCATGAGCAGTTCTTC. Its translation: CASSLGLAEHEQFF.